This T cell receptor beta chain came from a study of blood T cell repertoires in COVID-19. Study details: PBMCs, B-cell-depleted T cells, or T cells provided the cDNA or gDNA that made up the material.

Trimming cost V 2 bases and J 9 bases; bases outside gene matches: 10. Germline CDR1 and CDR2: SEHNR and FQNEAQ (reference sequence). The CDR3 sequence is 16 residues long. Original processing methods: By means of reference gene primer amplification, nucleated cell counts were estimated. Only in-frame clones appear in the TCRdb table, and some are missing; sequencing was by immunoSEQ multiplex PCR. V and J calls and clone size are copied from that table; D and trimming were computed from the DNA. The repertoire consists of over 200,000 clones, with around nine tenths occurring once and the leading ten covering 2.5% to 3.5%.

The receptor was derived from a woman aged 60-75 years with acute or convalescent COVID-19. The chain is built from TRBV7-9 and TRBJ1-6, with TRBD1 matching over 7 bases. Sequences were obtained from peripheral blood. CDR3 region: CASSLFLGTGVSPLHF. In DNA form, the CDR3 reads TGTGCCAGCAGCTTATTCCTGGGTACAGGGGTTTCACCCCTCCACTTT.